The TCR beta chain under discussion was sequenced for a study of a mutant IDH1 vaccine in newly diagnosed glioma. Indicated time point: week 35, safety follow-up. The study gave 300 ug of mutant IDH1 20-mer peptide per vaccine dose, with topical imiquimod. CDR1 is SQVTM, CDR2 ANQGSEA, per germline. This CDR3 is built from 14 residues. V lost 6 bases, J lost 6 bases, and 15 bases lay in between. Generated by immunoSEQ multiplex PCR, the TCRdb table keeps only in-frame clones and is missing some. The repertoire has about 66,000 clones, 74% of them found once; the top ten carry roughly 4.3%. As concerns this clone: The antigen is undetermined.

The chain links TRBV29-1 to TRBJ1-6, with D perhaps matching TRBD1 (6 bases). The source was PBMCs, collected from a glioma patient whose treatment included an IDH1 peptide vaccine. This clonotype originated in a man aged 50 to 60 with glioma. In DNA form, the CDR3 reads TGCAGCGTGCGGGACACTTTGGGTAATTCACCCCTCCACTTT. Amino acid sequence: CSVRDTLGNSPLHF.